The source of this T cell receptor (beta chain) is a study of blood T cell repertoires in COVID-19. The table came from immunoSEQ multiplex PCR; TCRdb's copy has only in-frame clones and leaves some out. The data contain 100,000 to 150,000 clones, around 87% of them singletons. Germline-derived CDR1 and CDR2 are SNHLY and FYNNEI. V dropped 2 bases and J dropped 4 bases, with 11 bases sitting between them. The CDR3 length is 14 residues. The clonotype comes from a middle-aged man with acute or convalescent COVID-19. What was sequenced was peripheral blood. The rearrangement joins TRBV2 to TRBJ1-2, with D perhaps TRBD1 (6 bases). The CDR3 DNA follows: TGTGCCAGCAGTGAAAACAGGGAAGGCTATGGCTACACCTTC. This gives the protein CASSENREGYGYTF.